The T cell receptor beta chain described here comes from a study of shared clonotypes between healthy human individuals. Profiled with immunoSEQ multiplex PCR; TCRdb holds only in-frame clones, not every one. The data contain more than 1,200,000 clones, 98% of them seen just once; the ten biggest clones take up approximately 0.4%. The V gene's germline CDR1 is LNHDA and CDR2 SQIVND (reference sequence). V lost 0 bases and J lost 3, with 12 bases in between. The CDR3 is 16 residues long. The chain carries TRBV19 and TRBJ2-1; TRBD2 might be the D (7 bases). Sequenced input: naive CD4+ T cells sorted from blood. Subset defined: CD45RA+ positively selected. The TCR comes from a man aged 30-40 years in good health. The CDR3 loop reads CASSIDLGGLYNEQFF. In DNA form, the CDR3 reads TGTGCCAGTAGTATAGACTTGGGGGGGCTCTACAATGAGCAGTTCTTC.